This T cell receptor beta chain is from a study of blood T cell repertoires in COVID-19. About the study: Sample material is recorded as cDNA or gDNA derived from T cells, B-cell-depleted T cells, or PBMCs.

Produced via immunoSEQ multiplex PCR; TCRdb's table is partial and in-frame only. The sample carries hundreds of thousands of clones, 86% recorded once. CDR1 is SNHLY, CDR2 FYNNEI, per germline. This CDR3 region has 13 residues. Deletions cut 7 bases from V and 3 bases from J, with 12 bases between. The source of this sequence is a woman aged 25 to 39 with active or convalescent COVID-19. Sequencing used peripheral blood. V is TRBV2 and J is TRBJ1-2; no firm D call. Written as DNA, the CDR3 is TGTGCCAGCAAGCTCGTCCTGGACTATGGCTACACCTTC. Residues: CASKLVLDYGYTF. Full variable domain (rest looked up from reference TRBV2 and TRBJ1-2): EPEVTQTPSHQVTQMGQEVILRCVPISNHLYFYWYRQILGQKVEFLVSFYNNEISEKSEIFDDQFSVERPDGSNFTLKIRSTKLEDSAMYFCASKLVLDYGYTFGSGTRLTVV.